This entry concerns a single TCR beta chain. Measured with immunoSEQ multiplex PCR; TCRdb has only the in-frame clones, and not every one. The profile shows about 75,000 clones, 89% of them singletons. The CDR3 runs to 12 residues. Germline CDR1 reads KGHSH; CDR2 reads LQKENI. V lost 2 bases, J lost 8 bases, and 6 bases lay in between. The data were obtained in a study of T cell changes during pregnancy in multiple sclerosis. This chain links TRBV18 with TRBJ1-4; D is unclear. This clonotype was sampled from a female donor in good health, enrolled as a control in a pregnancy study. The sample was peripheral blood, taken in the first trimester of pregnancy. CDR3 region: CASSPDREKLFF. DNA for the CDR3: TGTGCCAGCTCACCAGATAGAGAAAAACTGTTTTTT.